Here is one TCR beta chain with its context. The entry originates in a study of blood T cell repertoires in COVID-19. On the study more broadly: Acute and convalescent COVID-19 samples came from the United States, Italy and Spain. Sources were T cells, B-cell-depleted T cells, or PBMCs; the material itself was cDNA or gDNA.

V was cut by 0 bases and J by 7 bases, with 10 bases left in between. Germline CDR1 is SGHAT and CDR2 is FQNNGV. The CDR3 contains 13 residues. In the original workflow: Estimated nucleated cell counts came from reference gene primer amplification. Using immunoSEQ multiplex PCR, the repertoire was profiled, and TCRdb retains in-frame clones only, with some absent. The V and J calls and clone size come from that table; D and trimming were worked out from the DNA. The sample holds roughly 130,000 clones, 80% to 85% seen once. The sequenced sample was peripheral blood. The sequence was obtained from a man in his thirties or forties with COVID-19, enrolled during active disease. The chain joins TRBV11-2 to TRBJ2-7; TRBD2 is a possible D gene (5 bases). CDR3 DNA: TGTGCCAGCAGCTTAGAGCGGGTAGGGGAGCAGTACTTC. Amino acids: CASSLERVGEQYF.